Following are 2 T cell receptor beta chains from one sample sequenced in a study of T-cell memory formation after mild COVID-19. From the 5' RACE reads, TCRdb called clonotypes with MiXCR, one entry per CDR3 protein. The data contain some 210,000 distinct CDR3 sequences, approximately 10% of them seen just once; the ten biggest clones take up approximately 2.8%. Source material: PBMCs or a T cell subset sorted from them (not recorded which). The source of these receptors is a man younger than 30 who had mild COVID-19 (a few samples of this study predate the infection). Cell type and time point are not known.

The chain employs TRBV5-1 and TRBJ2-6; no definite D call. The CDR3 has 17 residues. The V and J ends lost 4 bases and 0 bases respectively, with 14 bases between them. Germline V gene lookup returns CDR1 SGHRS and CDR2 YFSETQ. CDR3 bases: TGCGCCAGCAGCCGAGCGCTGGGCTCCTCTGGGGCCAACGTCCTGACTTTC. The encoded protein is CASSRALGSSGANVLTF.

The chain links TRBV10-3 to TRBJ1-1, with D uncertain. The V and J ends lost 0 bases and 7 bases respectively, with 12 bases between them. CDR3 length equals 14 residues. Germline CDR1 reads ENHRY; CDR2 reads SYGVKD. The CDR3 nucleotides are TGTGCCATCAGTGAGTCAGCTGGGCGGGGTGAAGCTTTCTTT. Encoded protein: CAISESAGRGEAFF.